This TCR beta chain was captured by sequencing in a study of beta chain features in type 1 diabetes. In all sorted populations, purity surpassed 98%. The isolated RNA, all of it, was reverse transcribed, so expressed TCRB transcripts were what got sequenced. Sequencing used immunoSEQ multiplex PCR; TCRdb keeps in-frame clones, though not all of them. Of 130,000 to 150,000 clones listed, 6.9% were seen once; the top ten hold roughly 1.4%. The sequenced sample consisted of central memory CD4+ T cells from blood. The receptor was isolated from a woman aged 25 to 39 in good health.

In DNA form, the CDR3 reads TGCGCCAGCAGCTTGAAGAGGGCCTCGGAGACAGATACGCAGTATTTT. Encoded protein: CASSLKRASETDTQYF. The chain employs TRBV5-1 and TRBJ2-3; a weak D match, TRBD2 (5 bases). Germline V gene data show CDR1 as SGHRS and CDR2 as YFSETQ. Trimming took off 1 base at V and 3 bases at J, with 15 bases between the two ends. The CDR3 runs to 16 residues.